One and the same sample provided the 21 T cell receptor beta chains below, sequenced in a study of blood T cell repertoires in COVID-19. Clones were sequenced by immunoSEQ multiplex PCR, and TCRdb holds only the in-frame ones, with some missing. This table holds some 110,000 clones, 84% found once. The sample was PBMCs or T cells enriched from blood (not recorded which). Every receptor here comes from a woman in her thirties who had recovered from COVID-19.

This clone was observed once. The CDR3 coding sequence is TGTGCCAGCAGTGGGAGGGGGCACTATGGCTACACCTTC. It codes for CASSGRGHYGYTF. The rearrangement joins TRBV2 to TRBJ1-2, with 7 bases lining up with TRBD1. Germline V gives CDR1 SNHLY, CDR2 FYNNEI. The CDR3 runs to 13 residues. V lost 4 bases and J lost 3; bases outside the gene matches: 2.

This clone showed up just a few times. The genes are TRBV19 and TRBJ1-2; 8 bases are shared with TRBD1. Germline values: CDR1 LNHDA, CDR2 SQIVND (reference sequence). With 4 bases clipped from V and 2 bases from J, the junction kept 6 bases outside the gene matches. CDR3 length: 15 residues. CDR3 sequence reads: CASSKPTGANYGYTF. The CDR3 DNA is TGTGCCAGTAGTAAACCGACAGGGGCAAACTATGGCTACACCTTC. Full variable domain (outside the CDR3, taken from reference TRBV19 and TRBJ1-2): DGGITQSPKYLFRKEGQNVTLSCEQNLNHDAMYWYRQDPGQGLRLIYYSQIVNDFQKGDIAEGYSVSREKKESFPLTVTSAQKNPTAFYLCASSKPTGANYGYTFGSGTRLTVV.

V gene TRBV11-3 combines with J gene TRBJ2-5; 7 bases fit TRBD1. The CDR3 spans 15 residues. Germline values: CDR1 SGHNT, CDR2 YENEEA. V was pared by 5 bases and J by 3 bases, with 9 bases of the junction left unmatched. As DNA, the CDR3 is TGTGCCAGCAGCCCAGGACAGGACGGGGAAGAGACCCAGTACTTC. Protein: CASSPGQDGEETQYF.

The chain has TRBV28 and TRBJ1-1; the D gene is possibly TRBD1 (6 bases). Germline V gene lookup returns CDR1 MDHEN and CDR2 SYDVKM. The germline V and J ends were trimmed by 1 base and 4 bases, with 10 bases remaining between them. CDR3 length equals 14 residues. The CDR3 loop reads CASSLFRGGTEAFF. Here the CDR3 DNA reads TGTGCCAGCAGTTTATTTAGAGGGGGCACTGAAGCTTTCTTT.

This chain uses TRBV7-9 with TRBJ1-1, with D possibly matching TRBD1 (6 bases). The V end was cut by 1 base, the J end by 0 bases, with 9 bases between. Per the germline V gene, CDR1 is SEHNR and CDR2 is FQNEAQ (reference sequence). This CDR3 contains 15 residues. CDR3 residues: CASSLGGHLNTEAFF. In DNA form, the CDR3 reads TGTGCCAGCAGCTTAGGGGGACACCTGAACACTGAAGCTTTCTTT.

The gene calls are TRBV4-1 and TRBJ1-6; D gene ambiguous. Germline CDR1 is MGHRA and CDR2 is YSYEKL. CDR3 length: 16 amino acids. V was clipped by 1 base and J by 14 bases, with 21 bases between them. The CDR3 protein is CASSQVSDLRRETLHF. The DNA for the CDR3 is TGCGCCAGCAGCCAAGTTTCGGACCTCCGGAGGGAGACCCTCCACTTT.

The chain carries TRBV4-1 and TRBJ2-7; 9 bases agree with TRBD1. Germline CDR1 is MGHRA and CDR2 is YSYEKL. This CDR3 is built from 19 residues. J was trimmed by 2 bases and V by 0 bases; bases with no gene match: 14. CDR3 amino acids: CASSQDPSLLRDRAYEQYF. Here the CDR3 DNA reads TGCGCCAGCAGCCAAGATCCCTCACTCCTCCGGGACAGGGCCTACGAGCAGTACTTC.

The genes are TRBV19 and TRBJ2-7, with 11 bases lining up with TRBD2. The CDR3 runs to 15 residues. Germline CDR1 LNHDA, CDR2 SQIVND (reference sequence). V was clipped by 6 bases and J by 3 bases; unmatched bases: 7. The CDR3 DNA reads TGTGCCAGTAGCGCTGGACTAGCGGGTTACTACGAGCAGTACTTC. Amino acid sequence: CASSAGLAGYYEQYF.

This clone was found once. The V call is TRBV11-2, the J call TRBJ2-3, with 8 bases fitting TRBD2. J gave up 1 base and V 4 bases, and 10 bases lay outside the gene matches. The germline V gene has CDR1 SGHAT and CDR2 FQNNGV. CDR3 size: 17 residues. The CDR3 DNA reads as TGTGCCAGCAGCTGGCGTATCGAGACTAGCGGCACAGATACGCAGTATTTT. Protein sequence: CASSWRIETSGTDTQYF.

This clone was recorded only once. The chain combines TRBV4-3 with TRBJ1-6; tentative D call: TRBD1 (5 bases). The CDR3 has 17 residues. The germline V gene encodes CDR1 LGHNA and CDR2 YSLEER. Between the trimmed V and J ends, which lost 0 bases and 4 bases, there was a span of 13 bases. The CDR3, as DNA: TGCGCCAGCAGCCAAGATTGGGGGGGTTCGTATAATTCACCCCTCCACTTT. It codes for CASSQDWGGSYNSPLHF.

V is TRBV30 and J is TRBJ1-1, with D perhaps matching TRBD1 (6 bases). The V gene's germline CDR1 is GTSNPN and CDR2 SVGIG (reference sequence). This CDR3 contains 14 residues. The V gene lost 8 bases and the J gene lost 1 base, with 17 bases spanning the gap. The CDR3 DNA is TGTGCCCTTACCCCGACAGGTCCGAACACTGAAGCTTTCTTT. Amino acids: CALTPTGPNTEAFF. Full variable domain (missing parts from reference TRBV30 and TRBJ1-1): SQTIHQWPATLVQPVGSPLSLECTVEGTSNPNLYWYRQAAGRGLQLLFYSVGIGQISSEVPQNLSASRPQDRQFILSSKKLLLSDSGFYLCALTPTGPNTEAFFGQGTRLTVV.

This clone was seen just once. The chain has TRBV11-1 and TRBJ2-7; 11 bases agree with TRBD2. Germline V gene lookup returns CDR1 SGHAT and CDR2 FQDESV (reference sequence). With 5 bases clipped from V and 4 bases from J, the junction kept 4 bases outside the gene matches. This CDR3 comprises 14 residues. The CDR3 sequence is CASSPRLAGYEQYF. The CDR3, as DNA: TGTGCCAGCAGCCCTAGACTAGCGGGGTACGAGCAGTACTTC.

The CDR3 DNA reads as TGTGCCTGGAGTAAGACAGGGCTAGGGAATTCACCCCTCCACTTT. It is translated as CAWSKTGLGNSPLHF. V usage is TRBV30 and J usage is TRBJ1-6, with 7 nucleotides matching TRBD1. CDR1 GTSNPN and CDR2 SVGIG come from the germline V gene (reference sequence). The length of the CDR3 is 15 residues. V lost 2 bases to trimming and J lost 7 bases; unmatched junction nucleotides: 8.

This chain uses TRBV18 with TRBJ2-1; weak D call: TRBD2 (6 bases). Per germline, CDR1 KGHSH and CDR2 LQKENI. The CDR3 contains 15 residues. Between the trimmed V and J ends, which lost 4 bases and 7 bases, there was a span of 17 bases. The chain's CDR3 is CASSHRTTAGNEQFF. CDR3 sequence (DNA): TGTGCCAGCTCACATCGGACTACCGCGGGAAATGAGCAGTTCTTC.

J is TRBJ1-1 and V is TRBV2, with D uncertain. CDR3 size: 12 residues. Germline V gene sequence: CDR1 SNHLY, CDR2 FYNNEI. Trimming took off 5 bases at V and 4 bases at J, with 8 bases between the two ends. The chain's CDR3 is CASSWAGTEAFF. CDR3 in DNA: TGTGCCAGCAGTTGGGCGGGCACTGAAGCTTTCTTT.

J is TRBJ2-6 and V is TRBV6-5; D is possibly TRBD1 (5 bases). Trimming took off 5 bases at V and 2 bases at J, with 7 bases between the two ends. The CDR3 has 14 residues. CDR1 and CDR2 from the germline V gene are MNHEY and SVGAGI. The CDR3: CASSQGTGANVLTF. The CDR3 DNA sequence: TGTGCCAGCAGTCAGGGTACTGGGGCCAACGTCCTGACTTTC.

The chain is built from TRBV6-5 and TRBJ1-2; possible D gene TRBD1, 6 bases. The CDR3 covers 13 residues. CDR1 and CDR2 from the germline V gene are MNHEY and SVGAGI. V gave up 6 bases and J gave up 8 bases, with 16 bases separating them. In DNA, the CDR3 is TGTGCCAGCAGCAACTGGGGGCGAGTAGGCTACACCTTC. Its protein product is CASSNWGRVGYTF.

V and J are TRBV11-2 and TRBJ2-7; 9 bases line up with TRBD2. This CDR3 has 16 residues. J gave up 6 bases and V 0 bases, and 9 bases lay outside the gene matches. CDR1 and CDR2 from the germline V gene are SGHAT and FQNNGV. CDR3 sequence: CASSLDIAGALGEQYF. CDR3 coding DNA: TGTGCCAGCAGCTTAGACATAGCGGGAGCCCTAGGCGAGCAGTACTTC.

The CDR3 sequence: CASSPRDYGYTF. CDR3 nucleotides: TGTGCCAGCAGTCCGCGGGACTATGGCTACACCTTC. The chain carries TRBV12-3 or TRBV12-4 and TRBJ1-2; D gene uncertain. V was trimmed by 5 bases and J by 3 bases, leaving 7 bases between them. This CDR3 spans 12 amino acids.

The chain employs TRBV3-1 (or the pseudogene TRBV3-2) and TRBJ2-2; weak D call: TRBD2 (6 bases). V was clipped by 0 bases and J by 1 base, with 15 bases between them. The length of the CDR3 is 18 residues. Germline values: CDR1 LGHDT, CDR2 YNNKEL (reference sequence). The CDR3 DNA reads TGTGCCAGCAGCCAAGATTCAGGACTACTCGTGAACACCGGGGAGCTGTTTTTT. This gives the protein CASSQDSGLLVNTGELFF.

This clone came up once. The V gene is TRBV4-2, the J gene TRBJ2-2, with D possibly being TRBD1 (6 bases). V lost 4 bases and J 1 base, leaving 13 bases between the germline ends. This CDR3 comprises 16 residues. The germline V gene encodes CDR1 LGHNA and CDR2 YNFKEQ. CDR3 amino acids: CASSPTGTRNTGELFF. The CDR3 DNA follows: TGTGCCAGCAGCCCGACCGGGACACGGAACACCGGGGAGCTGTTTTTT.